Shown below are 7 T cell receptor beta chains from a single sample sequenced in a study of blood T cell repertoires in COVID-19. Only in-frame clones appear in the TCRdb table, and some are missing; sequencing was by immunoSEQ multiplex PCR. The table lists about 270,000 clones, 75% to 90% of them singletons. The sequenced sample consisted of PBMCs or T cells enriched from blood (not recorded which). The receptors were gathered from a woman aged 25-40 years with acute COVID-19.

The CDR3 region has the DNA TGTGCCAGCTCACCCTTTGAAACAGGGGCTCGGAACACTGAAGCTTTCTTT. Translated: CASSPFETGARNTEAFF. V usage is TRBV18 and J usage is TRBJ1-1, with TRBD1 matching over 7 bases. CDR3 length: 17 residues. The germline CDR1 and CDR2 sequences are KGHSH and LQKENI. V shed 3 bases, J shed 1 base, and the junction held 11 bases outside the gene matches.

The V call is TRBV7-2, the J call TRBJ2-7, with 8 bases identical to TRBD2. CDR3 length: 15 amino acids. Germline CDR1 and CDR2: SGHTA and FQGNSA. The trim removed 4 bases at V and 2 bases at J, leaving 7 bases unmatched. CDR3 region: CASSWAGGDPYEQYF. In DNA, the CDR3 is TGTGCCAGCAGCTGGGCGGGGGGAGACCCCTACGAGCAGTACTTC.

The chain uses TRBV27 and TRBJ1-5; 7 nucleotides match TRBD1. Germline lookup yields CDR1 MNHEY and CDR2 SMNVEV (reference sequence). Trimming took 10 bases from V and 5 from J; bases not matched to a gene: 11. The length of the CDR3 is 14 residues. This CDR3 reads CATTRQGRDQPQHF. CDR3 nucleotide sequence: TGTGCCACAACTAGACAGGGAAGAGATCAGCCCCAGCATTTT.

V and J are TRBV19 and TRBJ2-7; 9 bases are a match to TRBD1. The germline CDR1 and CDR2 sequences are LNHDA and SQIVND (reference sequence). CDR3 length equals 15 residues. The trim removed 0 bases at V and 5 bases at J, leaving 5 bases unmatched. CDR3 in amino acids: CASSIEPGQGHEQYF. In DNA form, the CDR3 reads TGTGCCAGTAGTATAGAACCGGGACAGGGTCACGAGCAGTACTTC.

The CDR3 is CASSQVSRRGGTEAFF. DNA for the CDR3: TGTGCCAGCAGCCAAGTTTCACGGCGGGGCGGCACTGAAGCTTTCTTT. The V and J genes are TRBV3-1 (or the pseudogene TRBV3-2) and TRBJ1-1; TRBD1 might be the D (5 bases). The germline gives CDR1 LGHDT, CDR2 YNNKEL (reference sequence). The CDR3 has 16 residues. Trimming pared 1 base from V and 4 bases from J, leaving 16 bases between.

The genes are TRBV7-3 and TRBJ2-7, with D perhaps TRBD1 (6 bases). Germline V CDR1 and CDR2: SGHTA, FQGTGA. V lost 11 bases, J lost 5 bases, and 25 bases lay in between. The CDR3 has 15 amino acids. The CDR3 DNA sequence: TGTGCCCAAGCGCCAGGGGCCCCTTCTTCAAACGAGCAGTACTTC. Translation: CAQAPGAPSSNEQYF. Filled out from reference TRBV7-3 and TRBJ2-7, the complete variable domain reads GAGVSQTPSNKVTEKGKYVELRCDPISGHTALYWYRQSLGQGPEFLIYFQGTGAADDSGLPNDRFFAVRPEGSVSTLKIQRTERGDSAVYLCAQAPGAPSSNEQYFGPGTRLTVT.

The V gene is TRBV5-1, the J gene TRBJ2-2; TRBD1 agrees at 7 bases. With 0 bases clipped from V and 3 bases from J, the junction kept 5 bases outside the gene matches. Per germline, CDR1 SGHRS and CDR2 YFSETQ. The CDR3 length is 16 residues. The CDR3 DNA sequence: TGCGCCAGCAGCTTGGAGGGGGCAACGGACACCGGGGAGCTGTTTTTT. Translation gives CASSLEGATDTGELFF. The full variable domain, completed using reference TRBV5-1 and TRBJ2-2, is KAGVTQTPRYLIKTRGQQVTLSCSPISGHRSVSWYQQTPGQGLQFLFEYFSETQRNKGNFPGRFSGRQFSNSRSEMNVSTLELGDSALYLCASSLEGATDTGELFFGEGSRLTVL.